Each of the 18 T cell receptor beta chains below was sequenced from the same sample in a study of T cells in women clearing cervical HPV infection. Method: immunoSEQ multiplex PCR; TCRdb's copy keeps in-frame clones and lacks some. The specimen's table records approximately 24,000 clones. The sequenced material came from blood buffy coat. These receptors were obtained from a woman aged 18 to 75 with a cervical HPV16 infection that either progressed to CIN3+ or cleared (not recorded which).

The sequenced CDR3 bases are TGTGCCAGCAGTTACGGGGCAGGGGGCATAGAAGAGACG. The encoded protein is CASSYGAGGIEET. The entire CDR3 protein is CASSYGAGGIEETQYF. V and J are TRBV6-2 or TRBV6-3 and TRBJ2-3; 8 nucleotides match TRBD1. The read falls 3 residues short of the CDR3 end, and the missing part is taken from the germline J gene. Germline-derived CDR1 and CDR2 are MNHEY and SVGEGT. This CDR3 has 16 residues.

Comment on this clone: The missing CDR3 end, 3 residues past where the read stops, is filled in from the germline J gene. This chain joins TRBV9 and TRBJ2-7; 16 positions match TRBD2. Germline V gene sequence: CDR1 SGDLS, CDR2 YYNGEE. This CDR3 is built from 19 residues. V lost 4 bases, J lost 5 bases, and 15 bases stayed unmatched. The CDR3 bases that were read are TGTGCCAGCAGCACCCGGGGGGGACTAGCGGGAGGGCCAGATCACGAG. Its translation is CASSTRGGLAGGPDHE. The full CDR3 is CASSTRGGLAGGPDHEQYF.

As concerns this clone: The read terminates 3 residues ahead of where the CDR3 ends, so the germline J gene completes it. This rearrangement joins TRBV20-1 to TRBJ2-5; 13 bases are shared with TRBD2. V gave up 3 bases and J gave up 5 bases; unmatched junction bases: 9. The CDR3 has 16 amino acids. Germline V gives CDR1 DFQATT, CDR2 SNEGSKA (reference sequence). CDR3 residues: CSASEPGLAGWETQYF. The covered CDR3 bases are TGCAGTGCTAGTGAGCCGGGACTAGCGGGATGGGAGACC.

To note about this clone: The read ends 3 residues early relative to the CDR3; the germline J gene fills the gap. The chain recombines TRBV2 with TRBJ2-2; D call uncertain. Trimming pared 6 bases from V and 6 bases from J, leaving 11 bases between. The germline CDR1 and CDR2 sequences are SNHLY and FYNNEI. The CDR3 is made up of 13 amino acids. The part of the CDR3 DNA that was read is TGTGCCAGCAGGGCCGTTAGGGCCGGGGAG. Its translation is CASRAVRAGE. The whole CDR3 protein reads CASRAVRAGELFF. Full variable domain (outside the CDR3, taken from reference TRBV2 and TRBJ2-2): EPEVTQTPSHQVTQMGQEVILRCVPISNHLYFYWYRQILGQKVEFLVSFYNNEISEKSEIFDDQFSVERPDGSNFTLKIRSTKLEDSAMYFCASRAVRAGELFFGEGSRLTVL.

A note on this clone: The read comes to an end 3 residues before the CDR3 does, leaving the germline J gene to fill in the end. The chain recombines TRBV5-1 with TRBJ1-1; 9 bases are shared with TRBD1. The CDR3 is made up of 14 amino acids. Germline values: CDR1 SGHRS, CDR2 YFSETQ. Trimming took 2 bases from V and 1 from J; bases not matched to a gene: 0. The sequenced part of the CDR3 DNA is TGCGCCAGCAGCTTACAGGGGGCGAACACTGAA. This gives the protein CASSLQGANTE. The entire CDR3 is CASSLQGANTEAFF.

About this clone itself: The DNA ends 3 residues before the CDR3 does, and the rest of the CDR3 is filled in from the germline J gene. V and J are TRBV2 and TRBJ2-7; 8 positions agree with TRBD2. Germline V gene data show CDR1 as SNHLY and CDR2 as FYNNEI. The trim removed 3 bases at V and 0 bases at J, leaving 7 bases unmatched. The CDR3 totals 16 residues. The CDR3 protein is CASSDIGGGSSYEQYF. CDR3 bases read: TGTGCCAGCAGTGACATCGGCGGGGGGAGCTCCTACGAG.

Comments on this clone: The read is 3 residues too short to cover the CDR3 end, so that end is filled in from the germline J gene. V and J are TRBV5-1 and TRBJ2-5; 10 bases match TRBD1. The V segment lost 4 bases and the J segment 1 base; nucleotides outside the gene matches: 7. CDR3 length equals 16 residues. CDR1 is SGHRS and CDR2 is YFSETQ in the germline V gene. The sequenced CDR3 bases are TGCGCCAGCAGCGGCGACCGGGACAGGGGCCAAGAGACC. Protein sequence: CASSGDRDRGQET. The entire CDR3 protein is CASSGDRDRGQETQYF.

To note about this clone: Read sequence stops 3 residues before the CDR3 end, and the germline J gene provides the missing end. This chain connects TRBV7-2 to TRBJ2-5; TRBD1 aligns across 10 bases. Per the germline V gene, CDR1 is SGHTA and CDR2 is FQGNSA. This CDR3 spans 14 amino acids. CDR3 DNA (partial): TGTGCCAGCTTACGGGACAGGGGCACAGATACC. This sequence encodes CASLRDRGTDT. The whole CDR3 reads CASLRDRGTDTQYF.

To note about this clone: One end of the junction does not line up with germline, which may come from a read error. The CDR3 end is not reached by the read, which stops 3 residues before it; the germline J gene fills it in. The chain has TRBV7-9 and TRBJ1-4; D uncertain. The CDR3 totals 15 residues. CDR1 and CDR2 from the germline V gene are SEHNR and FQNEAQ (reference sequence). The CDR3 here is CASTLSEATNEKLFF. The covered CDR3 bases are TGTGCCAGCACCTTAAGCGAGGCAACTAATGAAAAA.

In regard to this clone: Read sequence stops 3 residues before the CDR3 end, and the germline J gene provides the missing end. V and J are TRBV5-1 and TRBJ2-7; the match to TRBD1 covers 7 bases. Germline CDR1 is SGHRS and CDR2 is YFSETQ. The CDR3 is 17 amino acids. J gave up 0 bases and V 3 bases, and 12 bases lay outside the gene matches. CDR3 DNA, as far as it was read: TGCGCCAGCAGCTCCGGGCTCTTGGGACAGAACTCCTACGAG. It encodes CASSSGLLGQNSYE. The full CDR3 is CASSSGLLGQNSYEQYF.

A note on this clone: One junction end disagrees with the germline gene, perhaps due to a read error. The read terminates 3 residues ahead of where the CDR3 ends, so the germline J gene completes it. Other DNA sequences in the same sample also yield this CDR3. The chain couples TRBV6-1 to TRBJ1-3; 7 bases line up with TRBD1. This CDR3 has 14 residues. The V gene's germline CDR1 is MNHNS and CDR2 SASEGT. The CDR3 loop is CASSEAQGGNTIYF. The DNA read from the CDR3 is TGTGCCAGCAGTGAAGCTCAGGGGGGAAACACT.

Of note for this clone: The read comes to an end 3 residues before the CDR3 does, leaving the germline J gene to fill in the end. The rearrangement links TRBV11-2 to TRBJ2-1; D remains unclear. V was cut by 3 bases and J by 2 bases, with 8 bases left in between. This CDR3 region has 14 residues. CDR1 is SGHAT and CDR2 is FQNNGV in the germline V gene. Incomplete CDR3 DNA: TGTGCCAGCAGCTTGAGTCTAGCCTACAATGAG. As protein: CASSLSLAYNE. The full-length CDR3 reads as CASSLSLAYNEQFF.

As for this clone: Read sequence stops 3 residues before the CDR3 end, and the germline J gene provides the missing end. The genes are TRBV5-1 and TRBJ1-2, with 7 bases matching TRBD1. J lost 6 bases, V lost 0 bases, and 2 bases had no gene match. This CDR3 contains 13 residues. The germline V gene has CDR1 SGHRS and CDR2 YFSETQ. CDR3 bases read: TGCGCCAGCAGCTTGGCCACAGGGGATGGC. It codes for CASSLATGDG. The complete CDR3 sequence is CASSLATGDGYTF.

On this clone: The read ends 3 residues early relative to the CDR3; the germline J gene fills the gap. The rearrangement links TRBV30 to TRBJ1-4; D perhaps matches TRBD1 (6 bases). The CDR3 length is 14 residues. Germline CDR1 and CDR2: GTSNPN and SVGIG (reference sequence). V lost 0 bases and J 7 bases, leaving 12 bases between the germline ends. Incomplete CDR3 DNA: TGTGCCTGGAGTGTACTAGGCAGGGGTGAAAAA. This encodes CAWSVLGRGEK. From start to end, the CDR3 is CAWSVLGRGEKLFF.

CDR3 loop: CSARDGVLGQGESPLHF. The part of the CDR3 DNA that was read is TGCAGTGCTAGAGATGGAGTTCTGGGACAGGGTGAATCACCC. This chain links TRBV20-1 with TRBJ1-6, with 9 bases that match TRBD1. Read coverage stops 3 residues before the CDR3 terminus; the germline J gene supplies the remainder. V was clipped by 0 bases and J by 10 bases; unmatched bases: 13. Per germline, CDR1 DFQATT and CDR2 SNEGSKA (reference sequence). This CDR3 is built from 17 residues.

Comment on this clone: The observed sequence ends 3 residues before the CDR3 terminus, with the missing tail filled in from the germline J gene. This sequence joins TRBV19 and TRBJ2-4; TRBD2 might be the D (7 bases). From germline, CDR1 is LNHDA and CDR2 SQIVND (reference sequence). There are 15 residues in the CDR3. The CDR3: CASSIGPGGNQPQYF. The sequenced part of the CDR3 DNA is TGTGCCAGTAGTATTGGGCCGGGGGGCAATCAGCCT. Full variable domain (outside the CDR3, taken from reference TRBV19 and TRBJ2-4): DGGITQSPKYLFRKEGQNVTLSCEQNLNHDAMYWYRQDPGQGLRLIYYSQIVNDFQKGDIAEGYSVSREKKESFPLTVTSAQKNPTAFYLCASSIGPGGNQPQYFGAGTRLSVL.

Notes on this clone: The read is 3 residues too short to cover the CDR3 end, so that end is filled in from the germline J gene. The V and J genes are TRBV2 and TRBJ2-2; 7 nucleotides agree with TRBD1. CDR1 and CDR2 from the germline V gene are SNHLY and FYNNEI. CDR3 length: 17 residues. CDR3: CASSPKPGQASNEKLFF. CDR3 DNA (partial): TGTGCCAGCAGCCCTAAGCCTGGACAGGCTTCTAATGAAAAG.

For this clone: The CDR3 end is not reached by the read, which stops 3 residues before it; the germline J gene fills it in. The V and J genes are TRBV7-9 and TRBJ1-2; weak D call: TRBD1 (5 bases). This CDR3 comprises 15 residues. Germline loops: CDR1 SEHNR, CDR2 FQNEAQ (reference sequence). Deletions cut 4 bases from V and 3 bases from J, with 15 bases between. The CDR3 loop is CASSSSDRTDYGYTF. The sequenced part of the CDR3 DNA is TGTGCCAGCAGCTCGTCCGACAGAACTGACTATGGC.